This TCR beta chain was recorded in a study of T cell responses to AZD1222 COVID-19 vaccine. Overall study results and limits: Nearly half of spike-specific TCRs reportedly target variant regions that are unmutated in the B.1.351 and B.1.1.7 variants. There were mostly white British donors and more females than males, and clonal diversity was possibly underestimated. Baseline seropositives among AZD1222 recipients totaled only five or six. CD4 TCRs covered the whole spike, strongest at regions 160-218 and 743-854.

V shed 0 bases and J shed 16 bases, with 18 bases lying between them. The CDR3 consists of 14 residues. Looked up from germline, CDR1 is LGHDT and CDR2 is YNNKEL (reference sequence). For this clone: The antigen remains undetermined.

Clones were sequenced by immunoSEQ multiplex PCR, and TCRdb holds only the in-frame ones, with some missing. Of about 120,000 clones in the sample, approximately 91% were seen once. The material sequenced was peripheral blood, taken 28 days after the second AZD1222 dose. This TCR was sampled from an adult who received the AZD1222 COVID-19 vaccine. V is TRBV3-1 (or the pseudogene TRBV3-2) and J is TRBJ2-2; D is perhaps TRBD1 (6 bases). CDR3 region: CASSQEGAWGLKFF. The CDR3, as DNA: TGTGCCAGCAGCCAAGAAGGGGCCTGGGGGCTGAAGTTTTTT.